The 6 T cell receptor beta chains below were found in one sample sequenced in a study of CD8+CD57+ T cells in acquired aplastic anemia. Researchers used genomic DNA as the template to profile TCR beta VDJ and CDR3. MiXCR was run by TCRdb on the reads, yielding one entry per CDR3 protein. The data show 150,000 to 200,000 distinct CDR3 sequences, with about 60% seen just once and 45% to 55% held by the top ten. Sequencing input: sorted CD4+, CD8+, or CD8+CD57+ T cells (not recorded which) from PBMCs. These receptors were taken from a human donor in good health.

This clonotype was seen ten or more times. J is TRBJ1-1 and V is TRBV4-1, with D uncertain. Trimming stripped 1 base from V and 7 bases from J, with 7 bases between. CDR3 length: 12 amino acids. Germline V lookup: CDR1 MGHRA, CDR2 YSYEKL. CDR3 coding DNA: TGCGCCAGCAGCCAAGTTCTCTTTGAAGCTTTCTTT. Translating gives CASSQVLFEAFF.

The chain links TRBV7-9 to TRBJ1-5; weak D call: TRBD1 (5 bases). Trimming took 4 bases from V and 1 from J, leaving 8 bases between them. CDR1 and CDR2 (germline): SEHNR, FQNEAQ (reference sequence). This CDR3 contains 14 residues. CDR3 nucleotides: TGTGCCAGCAGCTCGGCAGGGAGCAATCAGCCCCAGCATTTT. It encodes CASSSAGSNQPQHF.

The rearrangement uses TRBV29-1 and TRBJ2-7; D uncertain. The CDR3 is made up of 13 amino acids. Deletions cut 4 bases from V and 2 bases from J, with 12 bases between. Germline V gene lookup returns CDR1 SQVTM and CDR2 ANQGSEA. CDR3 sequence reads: CSVAGNYPYEQYF. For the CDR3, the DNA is TGCAGCGTTGCTGGGAACTACCCCTACGAGCAGTACTTC.

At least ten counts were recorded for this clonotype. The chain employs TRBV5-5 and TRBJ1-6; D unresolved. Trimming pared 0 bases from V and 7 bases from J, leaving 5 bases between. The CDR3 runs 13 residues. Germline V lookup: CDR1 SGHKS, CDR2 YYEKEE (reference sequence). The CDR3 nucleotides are TGTGCCAGCAGCTTGGCCACGAATTCACCCCTCCACTTT. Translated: CASSLATNSPLHF. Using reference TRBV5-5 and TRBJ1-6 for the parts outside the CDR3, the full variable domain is DAGVTQSPTHLIKTRGQQVTLRCSPISGHKSVSWYQQVLGQGPQFIFQYYEKEERGRGNFPDRFSARQFPNYSSELNVNALLLGDSALYLCASSLATNSPLHFGNGTRLTVT.

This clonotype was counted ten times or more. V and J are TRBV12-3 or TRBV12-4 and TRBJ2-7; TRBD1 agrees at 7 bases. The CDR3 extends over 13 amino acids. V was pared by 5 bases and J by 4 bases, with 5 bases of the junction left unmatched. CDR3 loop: CASSPRDSYEQYF. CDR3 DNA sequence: TGTGCCAGCAGTCCCCGGGACAGTTACGAGCAGTACTTC.

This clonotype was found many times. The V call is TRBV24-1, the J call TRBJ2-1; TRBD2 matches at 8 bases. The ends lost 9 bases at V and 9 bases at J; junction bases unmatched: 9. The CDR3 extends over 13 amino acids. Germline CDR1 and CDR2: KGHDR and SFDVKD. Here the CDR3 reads CATDSGLGFEQFF. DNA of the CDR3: TGTGCCACCGACTCGGGACTAGGGTTTGAGCAGTTCTTC.